This TCR beta chain appears in the sequencing data of a study of radiation and T cells in renal cell carcinoma. In the study overall: Nephrectomy followed 15 Gy stereotactic body radiation by 4 weeks.

There are 15 residues in the CDR3. Trimming took off 4 bases at V and 3 bases at J, with 13 bases between the two ends. The germline CDR1 and CDR2 sequences are SGHVS and FQNEAQ. As to time point: baseline pretreatment blood. Treatment defined: 15 Gy SBRT to primary tumor, nephrectomy 4 weeks later. Blood was sampled at baseline, 2 weeks and 4 weeks after SBRT. Clear cell pathology was present in this patient's renal cell carcinoma. Using immunoSEQ multiplex PCR, the repertoire was profiled, and TCRdb retains in-frame clones only, with some absent. The sample yields 100,000 to 150,000 clones, about four fifths seen once.

Sample: blood, taken from a patient whose treatment included radiotherapy and nephrectomy. The rearrangement links TRBV7-8 to TRBJ1-5; D is undetermined. This receptor was taken from a woman aged 55-69 years with renal cell carcinoma. CDR3 DNA sequence: TGTGCCAGCAGCTCCATCTCAGGCATCAATCAGCCCCAGCATTTT. Protein: CASSSISGINQPQHF.